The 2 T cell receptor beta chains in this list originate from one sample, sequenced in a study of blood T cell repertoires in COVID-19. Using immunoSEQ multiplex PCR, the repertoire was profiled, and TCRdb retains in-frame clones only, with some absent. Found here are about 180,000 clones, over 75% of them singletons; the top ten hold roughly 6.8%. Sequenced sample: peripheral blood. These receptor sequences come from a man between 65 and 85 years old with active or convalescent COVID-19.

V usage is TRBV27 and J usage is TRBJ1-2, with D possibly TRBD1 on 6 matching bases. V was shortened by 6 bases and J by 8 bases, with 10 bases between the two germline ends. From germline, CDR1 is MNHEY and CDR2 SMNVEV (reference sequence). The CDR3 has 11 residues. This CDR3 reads CASRGGGGYTF. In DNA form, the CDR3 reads TGTGCCAGCAGGGGCGGGGGCGGCTACACCTTC.

This CDR3 is CASSGSSDYGYTF. Here the CDR3 DNA reads TGCGCCAGCAGCGGGAGCAGTGACTATGGCTACACCTTC. This sequence joins TRBV5-1 and TRBJ1-2; D unclear. Germline CDR1 and CDR2: SGHRS and YFSETQ. This CDR3 has 13 residues. Trimming stripped 4 bases from V and 3 bases from J, with 10 bases between.